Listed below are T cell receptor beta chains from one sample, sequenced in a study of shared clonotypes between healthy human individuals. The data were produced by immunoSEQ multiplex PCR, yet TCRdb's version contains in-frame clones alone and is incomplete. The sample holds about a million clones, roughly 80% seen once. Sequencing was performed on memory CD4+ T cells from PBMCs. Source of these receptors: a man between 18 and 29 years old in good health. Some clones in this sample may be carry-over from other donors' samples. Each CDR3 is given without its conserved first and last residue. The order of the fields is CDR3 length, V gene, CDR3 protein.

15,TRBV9,ASSVGSSGGSTDTQY
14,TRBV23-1,ASSPLGLAGRETQY
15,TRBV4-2,ASSQGPGEYSNQPQH
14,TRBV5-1,ASSSTGTGGPYEQY
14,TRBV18,ASSLLGTSAYNEQF
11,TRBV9,ASSSMSGNTIY
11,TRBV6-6,ASSLGTGREQY
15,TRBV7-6,ASSLPRLRSSYNEQF
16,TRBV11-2,ASSPGLAGGGPLGEQY
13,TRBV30,AWSKARGGGEKLF
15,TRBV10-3,AIRQTLRDRNTGELF
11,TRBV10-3,AISEGRGYGYT
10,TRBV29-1,SVEGGADEQY
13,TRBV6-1,ASSEEGQTRATLH
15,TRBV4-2,ASSQVGLAASTDTQY
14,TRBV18,ASSPPGQANTGELF
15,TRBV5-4,ASSPTLRGPAKNIQY
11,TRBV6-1,ASSQRTGYGYT
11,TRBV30,AWRMQGGYEQY
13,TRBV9,ASSVGPVSYNEQF
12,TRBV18,ASSPGRTNEKLF
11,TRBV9,ASAGGSYNEQF
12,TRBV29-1,SVGRTGLFGELF
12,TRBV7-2,ASSPSWWEYGYT
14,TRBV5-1,ASSLSVAGDYNEQF
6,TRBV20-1,SAGEQY
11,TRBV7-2,ASSGSGDTEAF
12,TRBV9,ASSVSQNTGELF
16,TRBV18,ASSPLGSRTSGNYEQY
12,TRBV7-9,ASSTRQVLYGYT
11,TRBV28,ASRANLKYEQY
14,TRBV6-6,ASSYSPGTGYNEQF
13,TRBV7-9,ASSLGRGKEGEAF
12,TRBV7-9,ASSFVAANTEAF
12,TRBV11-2,ASSLDGQYNEQF
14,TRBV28,ASSPTGTSGRPRVF